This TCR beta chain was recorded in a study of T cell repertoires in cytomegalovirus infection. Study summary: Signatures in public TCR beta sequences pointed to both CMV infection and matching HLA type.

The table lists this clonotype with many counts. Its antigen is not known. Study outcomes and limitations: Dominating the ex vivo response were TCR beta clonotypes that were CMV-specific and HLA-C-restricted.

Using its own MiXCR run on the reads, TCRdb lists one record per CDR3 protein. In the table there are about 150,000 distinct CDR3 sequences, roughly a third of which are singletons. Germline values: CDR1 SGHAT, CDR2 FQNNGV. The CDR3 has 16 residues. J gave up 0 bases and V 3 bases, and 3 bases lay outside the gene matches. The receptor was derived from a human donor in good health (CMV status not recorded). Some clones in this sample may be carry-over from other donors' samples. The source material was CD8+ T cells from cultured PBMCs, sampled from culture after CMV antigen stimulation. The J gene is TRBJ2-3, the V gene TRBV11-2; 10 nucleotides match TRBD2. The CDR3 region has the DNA TGTGCCAGCAGCTTCCTAGCGGGGGTTAGCACAGATACGCAGTATTTT. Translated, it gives CASSFLAGVSTDTQYF.